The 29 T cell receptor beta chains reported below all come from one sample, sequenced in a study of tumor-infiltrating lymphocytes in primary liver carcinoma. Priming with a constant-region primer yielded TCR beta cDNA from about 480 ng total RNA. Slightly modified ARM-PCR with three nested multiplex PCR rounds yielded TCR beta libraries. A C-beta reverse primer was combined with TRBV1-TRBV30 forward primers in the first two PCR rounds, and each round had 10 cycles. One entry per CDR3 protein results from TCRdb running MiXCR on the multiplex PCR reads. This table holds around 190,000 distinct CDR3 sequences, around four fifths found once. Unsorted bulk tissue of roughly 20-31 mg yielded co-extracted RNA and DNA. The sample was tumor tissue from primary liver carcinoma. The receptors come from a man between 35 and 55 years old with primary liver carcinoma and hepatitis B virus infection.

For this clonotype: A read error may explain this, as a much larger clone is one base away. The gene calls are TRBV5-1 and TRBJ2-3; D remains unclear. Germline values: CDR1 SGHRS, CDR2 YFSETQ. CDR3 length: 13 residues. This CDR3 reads CASGFSSADTQYF. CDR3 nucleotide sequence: TGCGCCAGCGGCTTTTCATCAGCAGATACGCAGTATTTT. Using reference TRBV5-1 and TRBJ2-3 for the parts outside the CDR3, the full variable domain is KAGVTQTPRYLIKTRGQQVTLSCSPISGHRSVSWYQQTPGQGLQFLFEYFSETQRNKGNFPGRFSGRQFSNSRSEMNVSTLELGDSALYLCASGFSSADTQYFGPGTRLTVL.

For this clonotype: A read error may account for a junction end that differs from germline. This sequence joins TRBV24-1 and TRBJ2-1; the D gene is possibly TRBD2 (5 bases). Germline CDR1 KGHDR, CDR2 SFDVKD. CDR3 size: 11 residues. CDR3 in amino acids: CTTSEGIEQFF. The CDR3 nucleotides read TGTACCACCAGCGAGGGAATTGAGCAGTTCTTT.

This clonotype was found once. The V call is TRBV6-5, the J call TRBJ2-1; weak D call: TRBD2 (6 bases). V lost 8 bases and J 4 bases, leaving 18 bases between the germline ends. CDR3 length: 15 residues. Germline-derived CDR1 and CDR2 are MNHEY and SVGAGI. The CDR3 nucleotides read TGTGCCAGCTGTCAACTAGTGGGAGGTTACAATGAGCAGTTCTTC. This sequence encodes CASCQLVGGYNEQFF.

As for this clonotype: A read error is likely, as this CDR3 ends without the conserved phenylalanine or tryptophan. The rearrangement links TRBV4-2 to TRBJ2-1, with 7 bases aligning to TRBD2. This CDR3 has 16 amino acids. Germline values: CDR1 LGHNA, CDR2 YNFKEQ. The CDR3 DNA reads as TGTGCCAGCATCCACGAGAGCAGCGGGAACTACAAAGAGCAGTTCTTA. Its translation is CASIHESSGNYKEQFL.

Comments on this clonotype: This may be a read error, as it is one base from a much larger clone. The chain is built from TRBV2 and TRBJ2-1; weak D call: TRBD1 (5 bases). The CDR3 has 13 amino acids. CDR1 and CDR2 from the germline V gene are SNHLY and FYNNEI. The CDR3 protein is CASRAGPQDDQFF. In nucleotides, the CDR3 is TGTGCCAGCAGGGCAGGGCCGCAGGATGACCAGTTCTTC.

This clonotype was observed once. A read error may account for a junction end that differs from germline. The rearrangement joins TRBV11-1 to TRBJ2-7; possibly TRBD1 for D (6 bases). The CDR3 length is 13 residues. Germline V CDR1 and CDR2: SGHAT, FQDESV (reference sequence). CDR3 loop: CASNLEQGLELYF. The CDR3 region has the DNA TGTGCCAGCAACTTAGAACAGGGCCTCGAGCTGTACTTC.

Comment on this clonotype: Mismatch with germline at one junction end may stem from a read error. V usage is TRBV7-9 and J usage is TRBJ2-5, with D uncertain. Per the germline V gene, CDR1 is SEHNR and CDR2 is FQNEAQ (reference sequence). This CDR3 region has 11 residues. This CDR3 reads CTSILKETQYF. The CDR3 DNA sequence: TGTACCAGCATCCTGAAAGAGACCCAATACTTC.

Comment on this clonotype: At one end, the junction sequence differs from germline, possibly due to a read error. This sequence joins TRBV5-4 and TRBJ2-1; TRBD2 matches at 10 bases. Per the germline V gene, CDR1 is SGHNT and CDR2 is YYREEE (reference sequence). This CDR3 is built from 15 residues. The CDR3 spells CTSSPGLADYKEQFF. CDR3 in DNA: TGTACCAGCAGTCCCGGACTAGCGGACTACAAAGAGCAGTTCTTC.

The CDR3 sequence is CAWNVLGREPQPQHF. The CDR3 coding sequence is TGTGCCTGGAATGTACTTGGCAGGGAGCCTCAGCCCCAGCATTTT. The gene calls are TRBV30 and TRBJ1-5; TRBD1 might be the D (5 bases). Germline values: CDR1 GTSNPN, CDR2 SVGIG (reference sequence). There are 15 residues in the CDR3. V dropped 4 bases and J dropped 6 bases, with 19 bases sitting between them. Looking up the rest from reference TRBV30 and TRBJ1-5 gives the full variable domain: SQTIHQWPATLVQPVGSPLSLECTVEGTSNPNLYWYRQAAGRGLQLLFYSVGIGQISSEVPQNLSASRPQDRQFILSSKKLLLSDSGFYLCAWNVLGREPQPQHFGDGTRLSIL.

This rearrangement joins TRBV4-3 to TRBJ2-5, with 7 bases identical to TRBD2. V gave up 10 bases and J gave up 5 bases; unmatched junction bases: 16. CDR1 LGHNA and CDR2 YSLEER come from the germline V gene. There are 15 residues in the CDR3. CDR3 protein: CAMSQEGLPSETQYF. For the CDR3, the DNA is TGCGCCATGAGCCAAGAGGGACTACCGTCTGAGACCCAGTACTTC.

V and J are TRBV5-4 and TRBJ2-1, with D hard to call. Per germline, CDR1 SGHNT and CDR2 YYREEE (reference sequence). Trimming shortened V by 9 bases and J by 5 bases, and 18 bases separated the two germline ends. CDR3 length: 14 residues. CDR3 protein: CAISLESHNNEQFF. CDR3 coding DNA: TGTGCCATTAGCTTGGAATCCCATAACAATGAGCAGTTCTTC. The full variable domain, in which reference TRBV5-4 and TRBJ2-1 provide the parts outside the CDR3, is ETGVTQSPTHLIKTRGQQVTLRCSSQSGHNTVSWYQQALGQGPQFIFQYYREEENGRGNFPPRFSGLQFPNYSSELNVNALELDDSALYLCAISLESHNNEQFFGPGTRLTVL.

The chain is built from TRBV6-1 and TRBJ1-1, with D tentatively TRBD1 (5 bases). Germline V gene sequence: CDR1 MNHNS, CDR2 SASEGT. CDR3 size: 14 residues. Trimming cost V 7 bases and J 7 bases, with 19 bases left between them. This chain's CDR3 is CASNHGQGGIEAFF. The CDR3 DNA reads TGTGCCAGCAATCACGGACAAGGAGGCATTGAAGCTTTCTTT.

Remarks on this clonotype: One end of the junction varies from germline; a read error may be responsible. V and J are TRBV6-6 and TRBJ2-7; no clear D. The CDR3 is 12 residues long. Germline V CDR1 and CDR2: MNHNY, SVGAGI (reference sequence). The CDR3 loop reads CASRRTLGEQYF. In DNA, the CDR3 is TGTGCCAGCAGACGTACCCTAGGCGAGCAATACTTC.

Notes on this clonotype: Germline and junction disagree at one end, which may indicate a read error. The CDR3 nucleotides are TGTGCTAGCACACGCAATTGGGGGGGGCCCGGGGATGAGCAGTTCTTC. This translates into CASTRNWGGPGDEQFF. The V and J genes are TRBV6-5 and TRBJ2-1, with D possibly TRBD2 on 7 matching bases. The CDR3 totals 16 residues. Germline V gene data show CDR1 as MNHEY and CDR2 as SVGAGI.

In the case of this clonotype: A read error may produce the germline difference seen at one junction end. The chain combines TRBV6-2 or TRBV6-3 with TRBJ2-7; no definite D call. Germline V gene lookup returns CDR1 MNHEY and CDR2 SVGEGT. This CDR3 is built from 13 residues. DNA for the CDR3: TGTGACACCAGTTACGAGGTACCTTACGAGCAGTATTTC. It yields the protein CDTSYEVPYEQYF.

The CDR3 reads CSVRLGLSVHEQYF. The CDR3 DNA reads TGCAGCGTTAGACTGGGACTAAGTGTCCACGAGCAGTACTTC. The J gene is TRBJ2-7, the V gene TRBV29-1; TRBD2 matches at 7 bases. This CDR3 has 14 amino acids. Germline lookup yields CDR1 SQVTM and CDR2 ANQGSEA. V lost 5 bases to trimming and J lost 5 bases; unmatched junction nucleotides: 12.

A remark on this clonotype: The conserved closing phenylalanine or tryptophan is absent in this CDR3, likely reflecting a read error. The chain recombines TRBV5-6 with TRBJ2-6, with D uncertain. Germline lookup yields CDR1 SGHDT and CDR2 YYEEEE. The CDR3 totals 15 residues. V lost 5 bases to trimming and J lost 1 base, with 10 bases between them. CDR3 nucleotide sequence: TGTGCCAGCAGGAAGTACGTATCTGGGGCCAACGTCCTGACTTTA. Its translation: CASRKYVSGANVLTL.

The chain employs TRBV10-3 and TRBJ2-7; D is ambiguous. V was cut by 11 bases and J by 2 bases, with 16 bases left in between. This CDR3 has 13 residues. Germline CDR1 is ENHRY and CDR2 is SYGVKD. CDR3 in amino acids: CAFQTCSPYEQYF. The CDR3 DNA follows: TGTGCCTTCCAAACATGTTCCCCCTACGAGCAGTACTTC.

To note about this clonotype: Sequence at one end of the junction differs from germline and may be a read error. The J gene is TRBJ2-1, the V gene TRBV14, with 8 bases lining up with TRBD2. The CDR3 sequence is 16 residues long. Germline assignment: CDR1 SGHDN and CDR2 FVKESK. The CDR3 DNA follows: TGTGCCAGCACTGCCGTAGCGGGATGGGTAAATAATGGGCAGTTCTTC. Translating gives CASTAVAGWVNNGQFF.

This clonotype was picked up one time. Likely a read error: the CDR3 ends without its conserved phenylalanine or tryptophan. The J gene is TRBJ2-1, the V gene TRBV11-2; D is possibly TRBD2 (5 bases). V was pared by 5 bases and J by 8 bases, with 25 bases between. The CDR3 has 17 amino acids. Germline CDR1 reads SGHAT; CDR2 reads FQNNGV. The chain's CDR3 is CASSPRPLVEDSDEQFI. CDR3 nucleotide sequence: TGTGCCAGCAGCCCACGACCACTAGTGGAAGATAGTGATGAGCAGTTCATC.

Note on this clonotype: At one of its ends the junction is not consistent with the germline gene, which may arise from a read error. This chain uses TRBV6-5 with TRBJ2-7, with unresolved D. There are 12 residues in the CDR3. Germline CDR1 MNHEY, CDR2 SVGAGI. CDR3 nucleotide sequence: TGTGTTAGCAGTTATATGGGGTACGAGCAATACTTC. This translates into CVSSYMGYEQYF.

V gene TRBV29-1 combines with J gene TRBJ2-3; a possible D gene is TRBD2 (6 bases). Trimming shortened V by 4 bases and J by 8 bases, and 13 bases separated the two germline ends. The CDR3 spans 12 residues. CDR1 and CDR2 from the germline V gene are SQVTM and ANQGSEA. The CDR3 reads CSVVPGAVTQYF. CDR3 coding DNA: TGCAGCGTTGTTCCGGGAGCAGTTACGCAGTATTTT.

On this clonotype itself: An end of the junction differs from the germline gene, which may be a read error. CDR3 nucleotide sequence: TGCGCCAGCATCTCCTGGGACAGGGGAAGGAATTCACCCTTCCATTTT. This codes for CASISWDRGRNSPFHF. The chain has TRBV4-3 and TRBJ1-6, with 10 bases fitting TRBD1. This CDR3 region has 16 residues. CDR1 and CDR2 (germline): LGHNA, YSLEER.

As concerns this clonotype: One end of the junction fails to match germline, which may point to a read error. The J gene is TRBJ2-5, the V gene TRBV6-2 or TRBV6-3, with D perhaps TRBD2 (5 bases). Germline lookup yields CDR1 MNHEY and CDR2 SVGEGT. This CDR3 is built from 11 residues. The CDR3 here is CASGYGETQYF. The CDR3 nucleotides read TGTGCCAGCGGTTACGGGGAAACCCAATACTTC.

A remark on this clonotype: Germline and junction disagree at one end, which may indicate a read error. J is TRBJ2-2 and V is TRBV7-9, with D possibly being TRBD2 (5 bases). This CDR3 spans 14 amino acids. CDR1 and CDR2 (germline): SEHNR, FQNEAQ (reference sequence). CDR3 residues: CVSTFGGNTGDLFF. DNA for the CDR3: TGTGTCAGCACCTTTGGAGGAAACACCGGGGATCTGTTTTTT.

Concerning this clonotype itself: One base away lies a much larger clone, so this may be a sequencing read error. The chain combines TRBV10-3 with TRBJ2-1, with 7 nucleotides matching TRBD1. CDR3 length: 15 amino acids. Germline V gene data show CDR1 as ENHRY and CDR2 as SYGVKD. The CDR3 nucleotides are TGTGCCGTAACCCCCCGGGACAGCTCCTACGATGAGCAGTTCTTC. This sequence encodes CAVTPRDSSYDEQFF.

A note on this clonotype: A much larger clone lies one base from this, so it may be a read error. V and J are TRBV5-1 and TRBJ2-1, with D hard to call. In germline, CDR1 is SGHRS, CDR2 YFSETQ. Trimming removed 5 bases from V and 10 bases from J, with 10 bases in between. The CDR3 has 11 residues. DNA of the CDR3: TGCGCCAGCAGGTCAGCCTGGGAGCAGTTCTTC. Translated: CASRSAWEQFF.

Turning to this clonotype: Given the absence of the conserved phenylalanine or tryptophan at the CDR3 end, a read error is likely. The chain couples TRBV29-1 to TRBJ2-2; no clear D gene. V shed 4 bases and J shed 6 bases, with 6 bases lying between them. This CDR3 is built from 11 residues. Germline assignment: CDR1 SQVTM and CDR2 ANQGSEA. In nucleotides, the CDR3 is TGCAGCGTTGCTGACGCCGGGGAGCTGTTTTCT. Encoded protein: CSVADAGELFS.

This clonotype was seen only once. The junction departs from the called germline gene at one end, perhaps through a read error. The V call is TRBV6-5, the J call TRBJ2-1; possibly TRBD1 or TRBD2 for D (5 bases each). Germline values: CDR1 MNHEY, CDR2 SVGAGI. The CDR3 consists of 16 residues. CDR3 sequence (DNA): TGTGCCAGCAGATACTCAACCGGGACCCTCTGGAATGAGCAGTTCTTC. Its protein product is CASRYSTGTLWNEQFF.